These T cell receptor beta chains were read from a single sample in a study of shared clonotypes between healthy human individuals. Sequencing was performed with immunoSEQ multiplex PCR; in TCRdb, only in-frame clones are kept and a portion is missing. The table shows under 1,100,000 clones, with approximately 80% occurring only once. The sample comprised memory CD4+ T cells from PBMCs. The receptors here all came from a man aged 18 to 29 in good health. Some clones in this sample may be carry-over from other donors' samples. CDR3s include the opening cysteine and the closing phenylalanine or tryptophan. The order of the fields is V gene, D gene, CDR3 protein. The D gene is left open where the match is weak.

V gene: TRBV4-1; D gene: TRBD1; CDR3 protein: CASSQRDRGGNTIYF
V gene: TRBV5-1; D gene: NA; CDR3 protein: CASSAQGLNTEAFF
V gene: TRBV15; D gene: NA; CDR3 protein: CATELAETQYF
V gene: TRBV10-1; D gene: TRBD2; CDR3 protein: CASSRGRGLVDTQYF
V gene: TRBV10-2; D gene: NA; CDR3 protein: CASSARNTEAFF
V gene: TRBV28; D gene: NA; CDR3 protein: CASSLFGVRDWGQPQHF
V gene: TRBV4-1; D gene: TRBD1; CDR3 protein: CASSQVRGPRSYEQYF
V gene: TRBV28; D gene: TRBD1; CDR3 protein: CASKGQGQGVEKLFF
V gene: TRBV5-1; D gene: TRBD1; CDR3 protein: CASSPRTGLYGYTF
V gene: TRBV7-2; D gene: NA; CDR3 protein: CASSLPGWADTQYF
V gene: TRBV5-1; D gene: TRBD1; CDR3 protein: CASKLGGGSVGYTF
V gene: TRBV28; D gene: NA; CDR3 protein: CASSRGQNYGYTF
V gene: TRBV5-1; D gene: NA; CDR3 protein: CASSLDPGGLAPDTQYF
V gene: TRBV28; D gene: TRBD2; CDR3 protein: CASRRGLAGDVGQYF
V gene: TRBV7-8; D gene: NA; CDR3 protein: CASTRTRAETQYF
V gene: TRBV5-4; D gene: TRBD1; CDR3 protein: CASSTPRQGIKYGYTF
V gene: TRBV25-1; D gene: TRBD1; CDR3 protein: CASSATGDNQPQHF
V gene: TRBV9; D gene: NA; CDR3 protein: CASSVGTGRVEQFF
V gene: TRBV9; D gene: NA; CDR3 protein: CASSTFGGMGTGELFF
V gene: TRBV9; D gene: NA; CDR3 protein: CASSKDLGAEQPQHF
V gene: TRBV18; D gene: NA; CDR3 protein: CASSLQINTEAFF
V gene: TRBV5-1; D gene: NA; CDR3 protein: CASSLGGHMETQYF
V gene: TRBV18; D gene: TRBD1; CDR3 protein: CASSSRQGWGDTQYF
V gene: TRBV5-1; D gene: NA; CDR3 protein: CASSLGDTESQPQHF
V gene: TRBV28; D gene: NA; CDR3 protein: CASSRRSSGTGNPPAFF
V gene: TRBV5-1; D gene: TRBD1; CDR3 protein: CASSLRPGQGNYEQYF
V gene: TRBV7-2; D gene: NA; CDR3 protein: CASSKGIEQFF
V gene: TRBV5-1; D gene: NA; CDR3 protein: CASSLTGILTGELFF
V gene: TRBV6-5; D gene: TRBD1; CDR3 protein: CASSRQGFDQPQHF
V gene: TRBV5-1; D gene: NA; CDR3 protein: CASSFGSPGTEAFF
V gene: TRBV7-8; D gene: NA; CDR3 protein: CASSLKGGVGRTDTQYF
V gene: TRBV2; D gene: NA; CDR3 protein: CASSGPGGLEQFF
V gene: TRBV18; D gene: TRBD2; CDR3 protein: CASSRLGLAYNEQFF
V gene: TRBV4-1; D gene: NA; CDR3 protein: CASSQDIVRSGLETQYF
V gene: TRBV18; D gene: TRBD1; CDR3 protein: CASSPRTGGAAGYTF
V gene: TRBV18; D gene: NA; CDR3 protein: CASSPMGVTNYGYTF
V gene: TRBV7-2; D gene: NA; CDR3 protein: CASSSDPRDPPSEQYF
V gene: TRBV6-1; D gene: NA; CDR3 protein: CASSEGHWEETQYF
V gene: TRBV5-1; D gene: TRBD1; CDR3 protein: CASRQGARETQYF
V gene: TRBV18; D gene: NA; CDR3 protein: CASSGGGVSNQPQHF
V gene: TRBV18; D gene: NA; CDR3 protein: CASSPTDGGYGYTF
V gene: TRBV11-1; D gene: NA; CDR3 protein: CASSLLTNTEAFF
V gene: TRBV7-2; D gene: TRBD2; CDR3 protein: CASSPGTKPKFEQYF
V gene: TRBV11-3; D gene: NA; CDR3 protein: CASSFSYGVPNTGELFF
V gene: TRBV14; D gene: NA; CDR3 protein: CASSQTAGAGAFF
V gene: TRBV6-1; D gene: NA; CDR3 protein: CASSEGPNSGANVLTF
V gene: TRBV18; D gene: NA; CDR3 protein: CASSPIRDTEAFF
V gene: TRBV30; D gene: TRBD1; CDR3 protein: CAWSKDRAPRGEQYF
V gene: TRBV11-3; D gene: TRBD2; CDR3 protein: CASSLSGADNEQFF
V gene: TRBV28; D gene: TRBD2; CDR3 protein: CASIRASGRGPSGGAQFF
V gene: TRBV5-5; D gene: TRBD1; CDR3 protein: CASSFDRGQPQHF
V gene: TRBV7-9; D gene: NA; CDR3 protein: CASSSVDTEAFF
V gene: TRBV11-2; D gene: TRBD2; CDR3 protein: CASSLDRLAGSPNEQFF